Each of the 5 T cell receptor beta chains below was sequenced from the same sample in a study of T cell responses to AZD1222 COVID-19 vaccine. Sequencing was performed with immunoSEQ multiplex PCR; in TCRdb, only in-frame clones are kept and a portion is missing. The table shows roughly 150,000 clones, with roughly 92% occurring only once. The starting material was peripheral blood, obtained 28 days after the second AZD1222 dose. These receptors originate from an adult who received the AZD1222 COVID-19 vaccine.

The chain combines TRBV4-3 with TRBJ1-1; tentatively, D is TRBD1 (5 bases). This CDR3 is built from 14 residues. Germline V gene data show CDR1 as LGHNA and CDR2 as YSLEER. V was shortened by 0 bases and J by 5 bases, with 10 bases between the two germline ends. In DNA form, the CDR3 reads TGCGCCAGCAGCCAAGACAGGGAGGAAACTGAAGCTTTCTTT. Protein: CASSQDREETEAFF.

The rearrangement joins TRBV3-1 (or the pseudogene TRBV3-2) to TRBJ2-7, with 9 nucleotides matching TRBD2. From germline, CDR1 is LGHDT and CDR2 YNNKEL (reference sequence). J lost 5 bases, V lost 4 bases, and 0 bases had no gene match. This CDR3 is built from 12 residues. The CDR3 DNA sequence: TGTGCCAGCAGCCGACTAGCGGACGAGCAGTACTTC. Translation: CASSRLADEQYF.

V and J are TRBV27 and TRBJ2-7; 10 bases are a match to TRBD2. Germline CDR1 MNHEY, CDR2 SMNVEV (reference sequence). This CDR3 comprises 15 residues. The trim removed 2 bases at V and 4 bases at J, leaving 5 bases unmatched. In DNA form, the CDR3 reads TGTGCCAGCAGTTTAACCCCTAGCGGGAGTTACGAGCAGTACTTC. Translated: CASSLTPSGSYEQYF.

Remarks on this clone: This specimen includes other DNA sequences encoding the same CDR3. The chain is built from TRBV2 and TRBJ1-2; D unresolved. The CDR3 is made up of 14 amino acids. CDR1 is SNHLY and CDR2 is FYNNEI in the germline V gene. The V and J ends lost 4 bases and 0 bases respectively, with 9 bases between them. The CDR3 loop reads CASSGAGTNYGYTF. In DNA form, the CDR3 reads TGTGCCAGCAGTGGGGCGGGGACTAACTATGGCTACACCTTC.

The CDR3 protein is CASRDGTAMNTEAFF. CDR3 in DNA: TGTGCCAGCAGGGATGGTACAGCCATGAACACTGAAGCTTTCTTT. The rearrangement uses TRBV27 and TRBJ1-1; D not resolved. Per the germline V gene, CDR1 is MNHEY and CDR2 is SMNVEV (reference sequence). This CDR3 has 15 amino acids. V lost 6 bases and J 0 bases, leaving 14 bases between the germline ends.